This is a list of T cell receptor beta chains from one sample in a study of T-cell memory formation after mild COVID-19. TCRdb re-analysed the 5' RACE reads in MiXCR, keeping a single row per CDR3 protein. The sample consists of over 150,000 distinct CDR3 sequences, about 22% of them appearing once. Sequenced: PBMCs or a T cell subset sorted from them (not recorded which). All receptors derive from an adult woman who had mild COVID-19 (a few samples of this study predate the infection). Cell type and time point are not known. The CDR3 runs from the conserved cysteine through the conserved F or W. Fields, in order: CDR3 DNA, CDR3 protein, V gene, clone size, D gene, J gene. The D gene is left open where the match is weak. Not every row has a clone size; where given, it reads once, few, many or a size class.

DNA: TGTGCCAGCAGCCTGCTCGGACAGGCCGAGACCCAGTACTTC; CDR3: CASSLLGQAETQYF; V: TRBV14; size: -; D: TRBD1; J: TRBJ2-5
DNA: TGTGCCAGCAGCCCCCGGGGAGGGACAGTGGGCCCCTATGGCTACACCTTC; CDR3: CASSPRGGTVGPYGYTF; V: TRBV9; size: few; D: TRBD1; J: TRBJ1-2
DNA: TGTGCCTGGAGCGGACGGAATCAGCCCCAGCATTTT; CDR3: CAWSGRNQPQHF; V: TRBV30; size: -; D: -; J: TRBJ1-5
DNA: TGTGCCAGCAGCTTCAGGGACAGGGGGCCCCCCGAAGACACTGAAGCTTTCTTT; CDR3: CASSFRDRGPPEDTEAFF; V: TRBV7-2; size: -; D: TRBD1; J: TRBJ1-1
DNA: TGTGCCAGCACAACCAGGGACAGGGGGTTCTACGAGCAGTACTTC; CDR3: CASTTRDRGFYEQYF; V: TRBV12-3/TRBV12-4; size: -; D: TRBD1; J: TRBJ2-7
DNA: TGTGCCAGCAGCCTGGGACCGGATGGCTACACCTTC; CDR3: CASSLGPDGYTF; V: TRBV12-3/TRBV12-4; size: -; D: -; J: TRBJ1-2
DNA: TGTGCCAGCAGTTTCCGCAGGGGTAAGAGCACTGAAGCTTTCTTT; CDR3: CASSFRRGKSTEAFF; V: TRBV12-3/TRBV12-4; size: few; D: -; J: TRBJ1-1
DNA: TGTGCCAGCACCTTAACAGGGACGAACACCGGGGAGCTGTTTTTT; CDR3: CASTLTGTNTGELFF; V: TRBV7-3; size: -; D: -; J: TRBJ2-2
DNA: TGTGCCAGCAGTTACCCCAGGGGGCGGTCCGAGGGGGACTACTATGGCTACACCTTC; CDR3: CASSYPRGRSEGDYYGYTF; V: TRBV6-5; size: -; D: TRBD1; J: TRBJ1-2
DNA: TGTGCCAGCAGTGCGCCCGGGACAGGGGAGGTCATTCAGTACTTC; CDR3: CASSAPGTGEVIQYF; V: TRBV12-3/TRBV12-4; size: few; D: TRBD1; J: TRBJ2-4
DNA: TGTGCCAGCAGCTTAGGGGACAGCTCCTACGAGCAGTACTTC; CDR3: CASSLGDSSYEQYF; V: TRBV5-1; size: many; D: TRBD1; J: TRBJ2-7
DNA: TGTGCCAGCAGTGAATCAGATTACTCCTACGAGCAGTACTTC; CDR3: CASSESDYSYEQYF; V: TRBV2; size: -; D: -; J: TRBJ2-7
DNA: TGTGCCACCAGCAGAGATTGGGGAGGAGGGGGAAACTATGGCTACACCTTC; CDR3: CATSRDWGGGGNYGYTF; V: TRBV15; size: -; D: -; J: TRBJ1-2
DNA: TGCGCCAGCAGCCGACAGGGTTATGGGACCCAGTACTTC; CDR3: CASSRQGYGTQYF; V: TRBV4-1; size: -; D: TRBD1; J: TRBJ2-5
DNA: TGCGCCAGCAGCCTCCGTAGCGAGCAGTACTTC; CDR3: CASSLRSEQYF; V: TRBV5-1; size: once; D: -; J: TRBJ2-7
DNA: TGTGCCAGCAGTTACCCCGGGACTAGCGGGAGTAGGGCCTACTACAATGAGCAGTTCTTC; CDR3: CASSYPGTSGSRAYYNEQFF; V: TRBV6-2/TRBV6-3; size: -; D: TRBD2; J: TRBJ2-1
DNA: TGTGCCAGCAGCTCATTAGACACTGAAGCTTTCTTT; CDR3: CASSSLDTEAFF; V: TRBV7-6; size: few; D: -; J: TRBJ1-1
DNA: TGTGCCAGCAGTGAACTCGTGCTTACCGGTGGGCAGTTCTTC; CDR3: CASSELVLTGGQFF; V: TRBV2; size: -; D: -; J: TRBJ2-1
DNA: TGCGCCAGCAGCCCCGGACAGGGGGCGTATGAGCAGTACTTC; CDR3: CASSPGQGAYEQYF; V: TRBV5-1; size: many; D: TRBD1; J: TRBJ2-7
DNA: TGTGCCAGCAGTTACCAGGAGAGGGCCTACGAGCAGTACTTC; CDR3: CASSYQERAYEQYF; V: TRBV6-2/TRBV6-3; size: -; D: -; J: TRBJ2-7
DNA: TGTGCCAGCAGTGAAGCTTTCGGGGGTACCCAGCGTTATGGCTACACCTTC; CDR3: CASSEAFGGTQRYGYTF; V: TRBV6-1; size: -; D: -; J: TRBJ1-2
DNA: TGCGCCAGCAGCCAAGAAGTGGAACAGCGCTATTACGAGCAGTACTTC; CDR3: CASSQEVEQRYYEQYF; V: TRBV4-1; size: -; D: -; J: TRBJ2-7
DNA: TGCAGCGTTGAAGATCGGACAGGGGTGCAAAACATTCAGTACTTC; CDR3: CSVEDRTGVQNIQYF; V: TRBV29-1; size: few; D: TRBD1; J: TRBJ2-4
DNA: TGTGCCAGCAGTTTATGGGGAGGCTGGGATAGCACAGATACGCAGTATTTT; CDR3: CASSLWGGWDSTDTQYF; V: TRBV12-3/TRBV12-4; size: -; D: -; J: TRBJ2-3
DNA: TGTGCTAGTGGTTTCGCCGCCATAGAAGGACAGGTGACCTACAATGAGCAGTTCTTC; CDR3: CASGFAAIEGQVTYNEQFF; V: TRBV12-5; size: few; D: TRBD1; J: TRBJ2-1
DNA: TGTGCCAGCAAAACGGGACTAGCGGGAGCATACGAGCAGTACTTC; CDR3: CASKTGLAGAYEQYF; V: TRBV9; size: -; D: TRBD2; J: TRBJ2-7
DNA: TGCAGCGTTCTAAAACCCAGCCCATACTCCTACGAGCAGTACTTC; CDR3: CSVLKPSPYSYEQYF; V: TRBV29-1; size: few; D: -; J: TRBJ2-7
DNA: TGTGACAGCAGTGCGGACAGGGTAGGGGGTGAGCAGTTCTTC; CDR3: CDSSADRVGGEQFF; V: TRBV27; size: -; D: TRBD1; J: TRBJ2-1
DNA: TGCAGTGCTAGTCCCGACCAGTTTTACACTGAAGCTTTCTTT; CDR3: CSASPDQFYTEAFF; V: TRBV20-1; size: few; D: -; J: TRBJ1-1
DNA: TGCAGCGTTGAAGACTCAAGCATCAACGAGCAGTACTTC; CDR3: CSVEDSSINEQYF; V: TRBV29-1; size: few; D: -; J: TRBJ2-7
DNA: TGTGCCACCAGCACTTGGGGGGTGAATGAGCAGTTCTTC; CDR3: CATSTWGVNEQFF; V: TRBV15; size: -; D: -; J: TRBJ2-1
DNA: TGCGCCAGCAGCCTAGAAGCGGGAGATATAGGCGAGCAGTACTTC; CDR3: CASSLEAGDIGEQYF; V: TRBV4-3; size: -; D: TRBD2; J: TRBJ2-7
DNA: TGCGCCAGCAGCCCCTCCGGCCTCGGGAACTACGAGCAGTACTTC; CDR3: CASSPSGLGNYEQYF; V: TRBV4-1; size: -; D: -; J: TRBJ2-7